Each of the 30 T cell receptor beta chains below was sequenced from the same sample in a study of cytomegalovirus exposure and HLA in healthy donors. The primer mix had 60 Vbeta and 13 Jbeta primers. Method: immunoSEQ multiplex PCR; TCRdb's copy keeps in-frame clones and lacks some. This sample's table has about 58,000 clones. Sequencing input: PBMCs. These TCRs come from a male donor in good health and CMV-seronegative.

Concerning this clone: One end of the junction is discordant with germline, which a read error may explain. CDR3 amino acids: CASSLTPLPLESSDNEQFF. CDR3 sequence (DNA): TGTGCCAGCAGCTTAACCCCTCTGCCCCTAGAGAGCTCCGACAATGAGCAGTTCTTC. V gene TRBV7-3 combines with J gene TRBJ2-1; D is uncertain. The CDR3 extends over 19 amino acids. Looked up from germline, CDR1 is SGHTA and CDR2 is FQGTGA. The variable domain in full, with the rest retrieved from reference TRBV7-3 and TRBJ2-1, is GAGVSQTPSNKVTEKGKYVELRCDPISGHTALYWYRQSLGQGPEFLIYFQGTGAADDSGLPNDRFFAVRPEGSVSTLKIQRTERGDSAVYLCASSLTPLPLESSDNEQFFGPGTRLTVL.

CDR3 bases: TGCGCCAGCAGCCAAGAGCCACAGGGGAACTGGGGCTACACCTTC. This translates into CASSQEPQGNWGYTF. This chain joins TRBV4-1 and TRBJ1-2; TRBD1 agrees at 7 bases. CDR1 is MGHRA, CDR2 YSYEKL, per germline. The CDR3 is made up of 15 amino acids. V trimming: 0 bases; J trimming: 8 bases; junction bases outside the gene matches: 9.

The V call is TRBV29-1, the J call TRBJ2-7, with 11 bases matching TRBD1. After removal of 5 bases from V and 4 bases from J, the junction contained 7 bases not matched to a gene. Germline V gene sequence: CDR1 SQVTM, CDR2 ANQGSEA. The CDR3 extends over 14 amino acids. In DNA form, the CDR3 reads TGCAGCGTTAACCACGGGACAGGGGGTTACGAGCAGTACTTC. This codes for CSVNHGTGGYEQYF.

This rearrangement joins TRBV19 to TRBJ2-1; no clear D gene. The germline V gene has CDR1 LNHDA and CDR2 SQIVND (reference sequence). Between the trimmed V and J ends, which lost 2 bases and 0 bases, there was a span of 8 bases. The CDR3 consists of 15 residues. CDR3 nucleotide sequence: TGTGCCAGTAGTATAAATACTCGCTCCTACAATGAGCAGTTCTTC. It yields the protein CASSINTRSYNEQFF.

A note on this clone: Germline and junction disagree at one end, which may indicate a read error. V gene TRBV27 combines with J gene TRBJ1-1; 11 positions agree with TRBD1. Looked up from germline, CDR1 is MNHEY and CDR2 is SMNVEV (reference sequence). This CDR3 spans 14 amino acids. For the CDR3, the DNA is TGTGCCAGCAGTGGGACAGGGGGAAGAACTGGAGCTTTCTTT. The encoded protein is CASSGTGGRTGAFF.

V usage is TRBV4-2 and J usage is TRBJ1-1, with D possibly being TRBD1 (5 bases). CDR3 length equals 17 residues. V lost 0 bases to trimming and J lost 8 bases, with 22 bases between them. The germline V gene encodes CDR1 LGHNA and CDR2 YNFKEQ. The CDR3 sequence is CASSQESMGGPRGEAFF. The CDR3 bases are TGTGCCAGCAGCCAAGAGTCGATGGGAGGTCCTAGGGGCGAAGCTTTCTTT.

Of note for this clone: One end of the junction does not line up with germline, which may come from a read error. The chain combines TRBV4-1 with TRBJ1-1; D not certain. Germline V gene data show CDR1 as MGHRA and CDR2 as YSYEKL. The CDR3 is 11 residues long. The CDR3 protein is CARSRDTEAFF. The CDR3 nucleotides read TGCGCCAGAAGCCGAGACACTGAAGCTTTCTTT.

This chain joins TRBV18 and TRBJ2-7; 8 nucleotides line up with TRBD1. J was trimmed by 2 bases and V by 6 bases; bases with no gene match: 6. The CDR3 contains 14 residues. CDR1 and CDR2 (germline): KGHSH, LQKENI. The CDR3 bases are TGTGCCAGCTCCCAGGACAGGGCCCCCTACGAGCAGTACTTC. Its translation is CASSQDRAPYEQYF.

V and J are TRBV4-3 and TRBJ1-3; D is ambiguous. There are 15 residues in the CDR3. With 2 bases removed from V and 1 base from J, the gap between germline ends came to 9 bases. Per the germline V gene, CDR1 is LGHNA and CDR2 is YSLEER. CDR3 DNA sequence: TGCGCCAGCAGCCAATCGACATCTTCTGGAAACACCATATATTTT. As protein: CASSQSTSSGNTIYF.

This chain uses TRBV28 with TRBJ2-7, with TRBD1 matching 10 bases. The J segment lost 2 bases and the V segment lost 4 bases, leaving 8 bases of the junction unmatched. The CDR3 is made up of 16 amino acids. Looked up from germline, CDR1 is MDHEN and CDR2 is SYDVKM. Here the CDR3 reads CASSSQGQGNAYEQYF. In DNA form, the CDR3 reads TGTGCCAGCAGTTCCCAGGGACAGGGGAACGCCTACGAGCAGTACTTC.

The chain recombines TRBV30 with TRBJ1-2; D is unresolved. CDR1 and CDR2 (germline): GTSNPN, SVGIG (reference sequence). This CDR3 has 14 residues. The V end lost 2 bases, the J end lost 8 bases, and 18 bases lay between the germline ends. CDR3 in DNA: TGTGCCTGGAGTCCCTTACTGGGCGCTGGGGGCTACACCTTC. This codes for CAWSPLLGAGGYTF.

The rearrangement joins TRBV18 to TRBJ1-4; 10 bases are a match to TRBD1. The CDR3 has 15 residues. Germline CDR1 reads KGHSH; CDR2 reads LQKENI. The ends lost 3 bases at V and 8 bases at J; junction bases unmatched: 6. The CDR3 reads CASSPNRDRGEKLFF. The CDR3 DNA reads TGTGCCAGCTCACCGAACCGGGACAGGGGAGAAAAACTGTTTTTT.

V is TRBV28 and J is TRBJ1-2; 8 nucleotides align to TRBD1. The junction had 8 bases not matched to a gene; V was cut back by 5 bases and J by 3 bases. CDR3 size: 15 residues. Germline V gene sequence: CDR1 MDHEN, CDR2 SYDVKM. This CDR3 is CASSLSGQGDYGYTF. CDR3 DNA sequence: TGTGCCAGCAGTCTCTCCGGACAGGGAGACTATGGCTACACCTTC.

About this clone: One end of the junction is discordant with germline, which a read error may explain. V and J are TRBV28 and TRBJ1-1; D ambiguous. CDR3 length: 11 amino acids. Germline V CDR1 and CDR2: MDHEN, SYDVKM. The CDR3, as DNA: TGTGCCAGCAGTTTTAGGAGCGAAGATTTCTTT. Its protein product is CASSFRSEDFF.

The chain employs TRBV25-1 and TRBJ1-4; perhaps TRBD1 as D (5 bases). Germline CDR1 MGHDK, CDR2 SYGVNS. With 7 bases removed from V and 8 bases from J, the gap between germline ends came to 14 bases. The CDR3 runs 13 residues. The CDR3 reads CASNQGTLEKLFF. The CDR3 DNA reads TGTGCCAGCAACCAGGGTACGCTGGAAAAACTGTTTTTT.

This chain joins TRBV4-2 and TRBJ1-3; a weak D match, TRBD1 (6 bases). The V end lost 2 bases, the J end lost 3 bases, and 11 bases lay between the germline ends. The CDR3 is made up of 15 amino acids. In germline, CDR1 is LGHNA, CDR2 YNFKEQ. CDR3 loop: CASSQTKGGGNTIYF. DNA of the CDR3: TGTGCCAGCAGCCAAACTAAAGGGGGTGGAAACACCATATATTTT.

The chain employs TRBV18 and TRBJ2-5; no clear D. The end of the DNA is better explained by TRBJ2-7, so the J call may be wrong. There are 17 residues in the CDR3. Germline V gene lookup returns CDR1 KGHSH and CDR2 LQKENI. As DNA, the CDR3 is TGTGCCAGCTCTTCCTTATCCGTCGGCTTTAGCTCCTACGAGCAGTACTTC. It encodes CASSSLSVGFSSYEQYF.

To note about this clone: The junction departs from germline at one end; a sequencing error may be responsible. This sample also contains other DNA sequences that code for the same CDR3. The chain has TRBV4-1 and TRBJ1-4; 7 bases agree with TRBD1. This CDR3 is 15 amino acids long. The V gene's germline CDR1 is MGHRA and CDR2 YSYEKL. The CDR3: CASSQEGTASEKLFF. The CDR3 DNA reads as TGCGCCAGCAGCCAAGAGGGGACAGCTTCGGAAAAACTGTTTTTC.

Regarding this clone: The CDR3 end shows no conserved phenylalanine or tryptophan, and so a read error is likely. The DNA is omitted, as the CDR3 cannot be located on it reliably, and the CDR3 follows TCRdb's listing. This same CDR3 is encoded by further DNA sequences in the sample. The V and J genes are TRBV6-4 and TRBJ1-1; TRBD1 is the table's D call, not checked against the DNA. The CDR3 numbers 12 amino acids, ends counted. CDR1 MRHNA and CDR2 SNTAGT come from the germline V gene. The CDR3 here is CASSDSTRTGMY.

This sequence joins TRBV6-6 and TRBJ1-2, with D possibly matching TRBD1 (5 bases). The CDR3 has 15 amino acids. The germline V gene encodes CDR1 MNHNY and CDR2 SVGAGI (reference sequence). Trimming shortened V by 5 bases and J by 2 bases, and 15 bases separated the two germline ends. The CDR3 DNA sequence: TGTGCCAGCAGTCCCAGGGCAGCACTAAACTATGGCTACACCTTC. Encoded protein: CASSPRAALNYGYTF.

The V and J genes are TRBV28 and TRBJ2-5, with TRBD1 identical over 11 bases. After removal of 3 bases from V and 5 bases from J, the junction contained 2 bases not matched to a gene. The CDR3 consists of 14 residues. Germline CDR1 reads MDHEN; CDR2 reads SYDVKM. The chain's CDR3 is CASSFRDRGETQYF. The CDR3 nucleotides are TGTGCCAGCAGTTTCCGGGACAGGGGGGAGACCCAGTACTTC.

Comment on this clone: A junction end diverges from the germline sequence, so it may reflect a read error. The CDR3 protein is CASSSRTSGGADKQYF. In nucleotides, the CDR3 is TGTGCCAGCTCATCTCGGACTAGCGGGGGGGCAGATAAGCAGTATTTT. The gene calls are TRBV18 and TRBJ2-3; 15 bases agree with TRBD2. There are 16 residues in the CDR3. The V gene's germline CDR1 is KGHSH and CDR2 LQKENI.

This chain uses TRBV5-1 with TRBJ2-7, with 8 bases identical to TRBD1. V shed 4 bases and J 2 bases; nucleotides not matched to a gene: 5. Germline V lookup: CDR1 SGHRS, CDR2 YFSETQ. This CDR3 is 14 amino acids long. The CDR3 DNA follows: TGCGCCAGCAGCACCGGGACAGGAGCCTACGAGCAGTACTTC. Translating gives CASSTGTGAYEQYF.

The CDR3 is CASSESVGYTF. CDR3 in DNA: TGTGCCAGCAGTGAATCGGTTGGCTACACCTTC. The J gene is TRBJ1-2, the V gene TRBV2; no reliable D call. V was clipped by 2 bases and J by 7 bases, with 5 bases between them. The CDR3 loop spans 11 amino acids. CDR1 is SNHLY, CDR2 FYNNEI, per germline.

The chain joins TRBV9 to TRBJ1-2, with a weak D call TRBD1 (6 bases). Trimming stripped 3 bases from V and 7 bases from J, with 16 bases between. CDR1 and CDR2 (germline): SGDLS, YYNGEE. This CDR3 contains 14 residues. In DNA, the CDR3 is TGTGCCAGCAGCGCTCAAACAGGGCTGTCTGGCTACACCTTC. Protein product: CASSAQTGLSGYTF.

The V and J genes are TRBV7-3 and TRBJ2-5; 7 bases match TRBD2. J lost 2 bases, V lost 2 bases, and 8 bases had no gene match. The CDR3 runs to 16 residues. Germline V lookup: CDR1 SGHTA, CDR2 FQGTGA. The CDR3: CASSLGLAAGQETQYF. CDR3 DNA: TGTGCCAGCAGCTTAGGCTTAGCAGCGGGGCAAGAGACCCAGTACTTC.

This rearrangement joins TRBV5-1 to TRBJ2-2; 9 nucleotides line up with TRBD1. Germline-derived CDR1 and CDR2 are SGHRS and YFSETQ. J lost 7 bases, V lost 5 bases, and 12 bases had no gene match. The CDR3 loop spans 16 amino acids. The CDR3 sequence: CASSMWTGVPGGELFF. The CDR3 nucleotides read TGCGCCAGCAGTATGTGGACAGGGGTCCCCGGCGGGGAGCTGTTTTTT. The variable domain in full, with the rest retrieved from reference TRBV5-1 and TRBJ2-2, is KAGVTQTPRYLIKTRGQQVTLSCSPISGHRSVSWYQQTPGQGLQFLFEYFSETQRNKGNFPGRFSGRQFSNSRSEMNVSTLELGDSALYLCASSMWTGVPGGELFFGEGSRLTVL.

The chain employs TRBV28 and TRBJ1-3, with 7 positions matching TRBD1. Germline V gene data show CDR1 as MDHEN and CDR2 as SYDVKM. Trimming at V came to 2 bases and at J to 4 bases, leaving 2 bases not matched to a gene. CDR3 length equals 14 residues. The CDR3 loop reads CASSLDRAGNTIYF. The CDR3 DNA is TGTGCCAGCAGTTTAGACAGGGCCGGAAACACCATATATTTT.

The gene calls are TRBV9 and TRBJ2-6; D uncertain. The CDR3 extends over 15 amino acids. CDR1 is SGDLS and CDR2 is YYNGEE in the germline V gene. The V gene lost 7 bases and the J gene lost 0 bases, with 11 bases spanning the gap. For the CDR3, the DNA is TGTGCCAGCCAGACACCCCGCTCTGGGGCCAACGTCCTGACTTTC. This sequence encodes CASQTPRSGANVLTF.

The genes are TRBV5-4 and TRBJ2-7; TRBD2 agrees at 9 bases. The V gene end was trimmed by 5 bases and the J gene end by 2 bases; junction bases not matched to a gene: 8. There are 15 residues in the CDR3. Germline V gene lookup returns CDR1 SGHNT and CDR2 YYREEE (reference sequence). The CDR3 here is CASSNAGGHAYEQYF. The CDR3 bases are TGTGCCAGCAGTAACGCGGGGGGGCATGCCTACGAGCAGTACTTC.